Listed below are T cell receptor beta chains from one sample, sequenced in a study of OX40 agonist ivuxolimab in advanced cancers. The protocol was immunoSEQ multiplex PCR, while the TCRdb copy is restricted to in-frame clones and leaves out a portion. The table lists about 62,000 clones, 70% to 80% of them singletons. The sequencing here drew on CD4+ or CD8+ T cells sorted from blood, taken in a trial of the OX40 agonist ivuxolimab. The source of these receptors is an adult with an advanced solid tumor such as melanoma, head and neck, liver or kidney cancer. Both conserved end residues are part of each CDR3. Each record gives: D gene, V gene, clone size, J gene, CDR3 DNA, CDR3 protein. A D gene is named only where the DNA matches it firmly. Size is stated for part of the rows, as once, few or many counts, or as a class when the clone is expanded.

D gene: TRBD2; V gene: TRBV7-6; clone size: -; J gene: TRBJ2-2; CDR3 DNA: TGTGCCAGCAGCCCACGGGGGGGGAACACCGGGGAGCTGTTTTTT; CDR3 protein: CASSPRGGNTGELFF
D gene: -; V gene: TRBV7-7; clone size: -; J gene: TRBJ2-7; CDR3 DNA: TGTGCCAGCTCCTCGGGGGATGACGAGCAGTACTTC; CDR3 protein: CASSSGDDEQYF
D gene: TRBD1; V gene: TRBV5-4; clone size: few; J gene: TRBJ2-3; CDR3 DNA: TGTGCCAGCAGCTCCCGGGACAGGGGGCTGGGAGGAGATACGCAGTATTTT; CDR3 protein: CASSSRDRGLGGDTQYF
D gene: -; V gene: TRBV5-6; clone size: -; J gene: TRBJ2-2; CDR3 DNA: TGTGCCAGCAGCCGGATAGAGAACACCGGGGAGCTGTTTTTT; CDR3 protein: CASSRIENTGELFF
D gene: -; V gene: TRBV2; clone size: -; J gene: TRBJ1-6; CDR3 DNA: TGTGCCAGCAGCCACAGGGAGTCACCCCTCCACTTT; CDR3 protein: CASSHRESPLHF
D gene: TRBD1; V gene: TRBV4-3; clone size: -; J gene: TRBJ1-2; CDR3 DNA: TGCGCCAGCAGCCAAGATCGGACACAGGGGGGCTATGGCTACACCTTC; CDR3 protein: CASSQDRTQGGYGYTF
D gene: -; V gene: TRBV2; clone size: -; J gene: TRBJ1-5; CDR3 DNA: TGTGCCAGCGCCGGATATAGCAATCAGCCCCAGCATTTT; CDR3 protein: CASAGYSNQPQHF
D gene: TRBD1; V gene: TRBV7-9; clone size: -; J gene: TRBJ1-2; CDR3 DNA: TGTGCCAGCAGCCAAACAGGGGCGGGTGGCTACACCTTC; CDR3 protein: CASSQTGAGGYTF
D gene: -; V gene: TRBV19; clone size: -; J gene: TRBJ2-1; CDR3 DNA: TGTGCCAGTAGTATAATGACTCCCGGTAATGAGCAGTTCTTC; CDR3 protein: CASSIMTPGNEQFF
D gene: -; V gene: TRBV7-6; clone size: -; J gene: TRBJ2-5; CDR3 DNA: TGTGCCAGCAGCTTAGCGGCGTCTAGTCGGGAGACCCAGTACTTC; CDR3 protein: CASSLAASSRETQYF
D gene: -; V gene: TRBV9; clone size: -; J gene: TRBJ2-1; CDR3 DNA: TGTGCCAGCAGCGATCGAAATGAGCAGTTCTTC; CDR3 protein: CASSDRNEQFF
D gene: TRBD2; V gene: TRBV7-3; clone size: -; J gene: TRBJ2-1; CDR3 DNA: TGTGCCAGCAGCTTAACCCTCAGCGGGGGAGTCTACAATGAGCAGTTCTTC; CDR3 protein: CASSLTLSGGVYNEQFF
D gene: -; V gene: TRBV7-2; clone size: -; J gene: TRBJ2-1; CDR3 DNA: TGTGCCAGCAGCCGACCCCCGTACAATGAGCAGTTCTTC; CDR3 protein: CASSRPPYNEQFF
D gene: -; V gene: TRBV9; clone size: -; J gene: TRBJ2-1; CDR3 DNA: TGTGCCAGCAGCGCCCCACTAGGTCCCTACAATGAGCAGTTCTTC; CDR3 protein: CASSAPLGPYNEQFF
D gene: TRBD1; V gene: TRBV6-1; clone size: -; J gene: TRBJ2-7; CDR3 DNA: TGTGCCAGCAGCGACAGGGGCAACGAGCAGTACTTC; CDR3 protein: CASSDRGNEQYF
D gene: -; V gene: TRBV19; clone size: few; J gene: TRBJ1-5; CDR3 DNA: TGTGCCAGCAACGGCCCCTCATACCGGCCCCAGCATTTT; CDR3 protein: CASNGPSYRPQHF
D gene: -; V gene: TRBV7-2; clone size: few; J gene: TRBJ1-4; CDR3 DNA: TGTGCCAGCAGCTTAGGTGTCGGGGTGGGTGAAAAACTGTTTTTT; CDR3 protein: CASSLGVGVGEKLFF
D gene: TRBD1; V gene: TRBV9; clone size: -; J gene: TRBJ2-5; CDR3 DNA: TGTGCCAGCAGCGCCGGGGGAGGACAGGGGGCTATACAAGAGACCCAGTACTTC; CDR3 protein: CASSAGGGQGAIQETQYF
D gene: -; V gene: TRBV27; clone size: few; J gene: TRBJ2-7; CDR3 DNA: TGTGCCAGCTCGAGCTCCTACGAGCAGTACTTC; CDR3 protein: CASSSSYEQYF
D gene: TRBD2; V gene: TRBV7-2; clone size: few; J gene: TRBJ2-1; CDR3 DNA: TGTGCCAGCAGCTTTGGGACTAGCGTACAATACAATGAGCAGTTCTTC; CDR3 protein: CASSFGTSVQYNEQFF
D gene: -; V gene: TRBV9; clone size: once; J gene: TRBJ1-1; CDR3 DNA: TGTGCCAGCAGCGTAGATGGAGACATGGCTGAAGCTTTCTTT; CDR3 protein: CASSVDGDMAEAFF
D gene: TRBD2; V gene: TRBV7-9; clone size: -; J gene: TRBJ2-7; CDR3 DNA: TGTGCCAGCAGCTCCTCACCCCGGACTAGTCCCGGCGGGTACGAGCAGTACTTC; CDR3 protein: CASSSSPRTSPGGYEQYF
D gene: TRBD2; V gene: TRBV5-4; clone size: -; J gene: TRBJ2-3; CDR3 DNA: TGTGCCATACGGACTAGCGGGGGAGATACGCAGTATTTT; CDR3 protein: CAIRTSGGDTQYF
D gene: TRBD1; V gene: TRBV25-1; clone size: -; J gene: TRBJ2-3; CDR3 DNA: TGTGCCAGCAGGGCCGGGACAGTCCCTACAGATACGCGGTATTTT; CDR3 protein: CASRAGTVPTDTRYF
D gene: -; V gene: TRBV4-3; clone size: -; J gene: TRBJ1-1; CDR3 DNA: TGCGCCAGCAGCCAAGATAGTCTGGGTGTGAACACTGAAGCTTTCTTT; CDR3 protein: CASSQDSLGVNTEAFF
D gene: -; V gene: TRBV30; clone size: -; J gene: TRBJ1-5; CDR3 DNA: TGTGCCTGGAGTGTCCAGGGGAAGGAGCCCCAGCATTTT; CDR3 protein: CAWSVQGKEPQHF
D gene: TRBD2; V gene: TRBV30; clone size: few; J gene: TRBJ2-1; CDR3 DNA: TGTGCCTGGAGTGTAAACGTCGGACTAGCCGATGAGCAGTTCTTC; CDR3 protein: CAWSVNVGLADEQFF
D gene: -; V gene: TRBV6-1; clone size: -; J gene: TRBJ2-6; CDR3 DNA: TGTGCCAGCAGTGAAGCGTGGACTCCGGGGGCCAACGTCCTGACTTTC; CDR3 protein: CASSEAWTPGANVLTF
D gene: -; V gene: TRBV7-2; clone size: -; J gene: TRBJ1-1; CDR3 DNA: TGTGCCAGCAGCTTACCCGAGAACACTGAAGCTTTCTTT; CDR3 protein: CASSLPENTEAFF